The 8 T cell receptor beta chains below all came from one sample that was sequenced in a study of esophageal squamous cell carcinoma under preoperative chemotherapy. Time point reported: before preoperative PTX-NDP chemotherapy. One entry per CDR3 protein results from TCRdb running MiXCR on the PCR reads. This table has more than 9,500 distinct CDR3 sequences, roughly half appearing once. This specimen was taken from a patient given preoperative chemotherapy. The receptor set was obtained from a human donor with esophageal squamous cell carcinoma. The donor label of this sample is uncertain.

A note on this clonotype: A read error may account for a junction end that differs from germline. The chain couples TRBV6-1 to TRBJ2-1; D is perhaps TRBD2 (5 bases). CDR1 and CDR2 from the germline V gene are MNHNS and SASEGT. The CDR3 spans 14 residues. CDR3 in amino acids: CASRGSGIYGEQFF. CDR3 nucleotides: TGTGCCAGCAGGGGCAGTGGGATATACGGGGAGCAGTTTTTC.

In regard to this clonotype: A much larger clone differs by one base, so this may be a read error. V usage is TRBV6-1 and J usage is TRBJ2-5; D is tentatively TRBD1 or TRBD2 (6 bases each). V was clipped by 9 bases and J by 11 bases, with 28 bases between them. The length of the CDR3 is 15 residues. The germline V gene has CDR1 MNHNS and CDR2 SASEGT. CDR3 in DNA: TGTGCCAGTAAAGGGGGGAGAACCTCGTCCAATGAGCAGTACTTC. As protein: CASKGGRTSSNEQYF.

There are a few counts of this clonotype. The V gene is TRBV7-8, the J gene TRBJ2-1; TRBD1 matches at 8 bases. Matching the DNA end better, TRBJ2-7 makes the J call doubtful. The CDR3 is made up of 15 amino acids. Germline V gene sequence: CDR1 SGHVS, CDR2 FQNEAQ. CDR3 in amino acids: CASSPSGGAGGEQYF. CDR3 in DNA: TGTGCCAGCAGCCCATCAGGGGGCGCAGGCGGCGAGCAGTACTTC.

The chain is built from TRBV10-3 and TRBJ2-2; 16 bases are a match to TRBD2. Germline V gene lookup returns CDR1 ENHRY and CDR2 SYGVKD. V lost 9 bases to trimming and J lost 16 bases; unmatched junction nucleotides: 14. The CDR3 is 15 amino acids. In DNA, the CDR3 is TGTGCCATTCAGGGACTAGCGGGAGGGGCCGGTGCGCAGTTTTTT. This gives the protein CAIQGLAGGAGAQFF.

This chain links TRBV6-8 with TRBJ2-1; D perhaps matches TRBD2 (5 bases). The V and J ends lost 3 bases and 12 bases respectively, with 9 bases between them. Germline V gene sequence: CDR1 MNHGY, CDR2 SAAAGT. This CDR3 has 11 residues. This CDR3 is CASSYLAGQFF. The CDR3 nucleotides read TGTGCCAGCAGTTATTTGGCGGGGCAGTTCTTC.

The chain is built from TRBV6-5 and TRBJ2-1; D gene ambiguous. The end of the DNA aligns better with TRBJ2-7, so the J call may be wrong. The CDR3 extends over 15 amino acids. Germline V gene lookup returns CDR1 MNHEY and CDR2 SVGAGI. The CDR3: CASSYSRSGSNEQYF. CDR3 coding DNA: TGTGCCAGCAGTTACTCGAGGAGTGGCAGCAATGAGCAGTACTTC.

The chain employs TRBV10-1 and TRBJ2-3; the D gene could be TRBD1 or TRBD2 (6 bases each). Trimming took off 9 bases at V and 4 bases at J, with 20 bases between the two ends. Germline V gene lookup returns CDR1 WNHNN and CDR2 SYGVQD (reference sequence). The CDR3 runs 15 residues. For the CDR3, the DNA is TGCGCCAGGGGTGAGGGGGGCCAGGGCGCAGATACGCAGTATTTT. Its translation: CARGEGGQGADTQYF.

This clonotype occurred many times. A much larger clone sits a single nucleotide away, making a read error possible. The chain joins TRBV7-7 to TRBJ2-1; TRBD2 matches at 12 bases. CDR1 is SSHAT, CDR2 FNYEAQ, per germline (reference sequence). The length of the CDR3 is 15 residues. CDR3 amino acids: CASSDETSGSYEQFF. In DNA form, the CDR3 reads TGTGCTAGCAGCGATGAGACTAGCGGGAGCTATGAGCAGTTCTTC.